The TCR beta chain described here comes from a study of blood T cell repertoires in COVID-19. Study in general: COVID-19 samples, acute and convalescent, were from the United States, Italy and Spain. Sources were T cells, B-cell-depleted T cells, or PBMCs; the material itself was cDNA or gDNA.

Clones were read by immunoSEQ multiplex PCR, and TCRdb kept only the in-frame ones, dropping some. Here the sample spans 200,000 to 250,000 clones, roughly 85% being singletons. Trimming stripped 5 bases from V and 8 bases from J, with 24 bases between. The CDR3 has 16 amino acids. The V gene's germline CDR1 is LNHDA and CDR2 SQIVND (reference sequence). The sequence was obtained from a woman aged 80 or older with acute or convalescent COVID-19. Sequenced material: peripheral blood. This rearrangement joins TRBV19 to TRBJ1-2; D is possibly TRBD1 (6 bases). The CDR3 loop reads CASSEGHRIKSGGYTF. The CDR3, as DNA: TGTGCCAGTAGTGAGGGACATCGGATTAAGTCGGGCGGCTACACCTTC.